This T cell receptor (beta chain) was sequenced during a study of T cell responses to AZD1222 COVID-19 vaccine. Assay: immunoSEQ multiplex PCR; the TCRdb copy retains only in-frame clones and omits some. The profile shows under 90,000 clones, 75% to 90% of them singletons. Comment on this clone: No antigen is known for it.

V lost 7 bases and J lost 2; bases outside the gene matches: 8. In germline, CDR1 is MNHNY, CDR2 SVGAGI (reference sequence). This CDR3 comprises 14 residues. The study, taken as a whole, reports: Researchers report vaccine-associated CD4 TCRs spanning spike, with dominance at 160-218 and 743-854. A mostly white British donor set with more females was recruited, and clonal diversity was possibly underestimated.

The rearrangement uses TRBV6-6 and TRBJ2-7, with 7 nucleotides matching TRBD1. This clonotype was obtained from an adult who received the AZD1222 COVID-19 vaccine. This specimen consisted of peripheral blood, obtained 28 days after the second AZD1222 dose. The CDR3 region is CASTPNRGPYEQYF. DNA for the CDR3: TGTGCCAGCACTCCGAACAGGGGACCCTACGAGCAGTACTTC.